This is a list of T cell receptor beta chains from one sample in a study of cytotoxic CD8 clonotypes in ibrutinib-treated CLL. Using immunoSEQ multiplex PCR, the repertoire was profiled, and TCRdb retains in-frame clones only, with some absent. The table includes 100,000 to 150,000 clones, approximately 83% detected once. This sample comprised PBMCs, obtained after 24 months of ibrutinib treatment. These receptors all come from a human donor with chronic lymphocytic leukemia. Both conserved end residues are part of each CDR3. A D gene is named only where the DNA matches it firmly. Clone size appears in some rows only: once, few, many, or a class for an expanded clone.

D gene	CDR3 length	V gene	clone size	J gene	CDR3 DNA	CDR3 protein
-	20	TRBV19	-	TRBJ1-6	TGTGCCAGTAGTATCGACCCCCGGCCCTTCCAAAGCCCCCTAAATTCACCCCTCCACTTT	CASSIDPRPFQSPLNSPLHF
TRBD1	11	TRBV28	-	TRBJ1-1	TGTGCCAGCAGGTTACAGGGGCAAGCTTTCTTT	CASRLQGQAFF
TRBD1	16	TRBV7-3	-	TRBJ2-7	TGTGCCAGCAGCTCCCACGGACAGGGGAAGGTGGTGGAGCAGTACTTC	CASSSHGQGKVVEQYF
-	14	TRBV27	-	TRBJ1-2	TGTGCCAGCAGTTCCCCGAACAGACCCTATGGCTACACCTTC	CASSSPNRPYGYTF
-	14	TRBV28	few	TRBJ1-1	TGTGCCAGCAGGTACGAGGGGTCAACTCATGAAGCTTTCTTT	CASRYEGSTHEAFF
-	14	TRBV27	-	TRBJ2-7	TGTGCCAGCAGTGCCCGGGACGAAACCTACGAGCAGTACTTC	CASSARDETYEQYF
-	12	TRBV6-1	-	TRBJ1-4	TGTGCCAGCAGTGAAGCGGGGTACAGTCTGTTTTTT	CASSEAGYSLFF
TRBD1	16	TRBV7-3	-	TRBJ2-3	TGTGCCAGCAGCGCCACGGGACAGGGGCGCACAGATACGCAGTATTTT	CASSATGQGRTDTQYF
TRBD1	16	TRBV30	few	TRBJ1-6	TGTGCCTGGAGTGTAGCGGGGACAGGGGGTGCTTCACCCCTCCACTTT	CAWSVAGTGGASPLHF
-	15	TRBV18	-	TRBJ1-2	TGTGCCAGCTCACCAGACGGCCTGATAAACTATGGCTACACCTTC	CASSPDGLINYGYTF
-	13	TRBV7-2	-	TRBJ2-5	TGTGCCAGCAGCTTAGCGGAGGGGGAGACCCAGTACTTC	CASSLAEGETQYF
-	14	TRBV27	once	TRBJ1-2	TGTGCCAGCAGTCGTACAGGGATGGGATATGGCTACACCTTC	CASSRTGMGYGYTF
TRBD1	13	TRBV27	-	TRBJ2-7	TGTGCCAGCAGGGGACAGGGGGCCTACGAGCAGTACTTC	CASRGQGAYEQYF